This T cell receptor (beta chain) was identified during a study of patients and donors after allogeneic stem cell transplantation. MiXCR, applied by TCRdb to the RT-PCR reads, yields one record per CDR3 protein. The table includes roughly 140,000 distinct CDR3 sequences, approximately 40% detected once. Per the germline V gene, CDR1 is SQVTM and CDR2 is ANQGSEA. The CDR3 is 9 amino acids. V was pared by 4 bases and J by 4 bases, with 1 base between. The material sequenced was blood, either unsorted or a sorted T cell fraction (not recorded which). The TCR comes from a human donor who was either an allogeneic HSCT recipient or a stem cell or donor lymphocyte infusion donor (not recorded which). It is not recorded whose cells these are; they may come from a transplant donor. The chain carries TRBV29-1 and TRBJ2-5; D remains unclear. CDR3 coding DNA: TGCAGCGTTGGAGAGACCCAGTACTTC. Amino acids: CSVGETQYF.